The entry that follows covers one T cell receptor (beta chain) sequence. Its antigen is not identified. The CDR3 covers 16 residues. Germline-derived CDR1 and CDR2 are MDHEN and SYDVKM. V was pared by 3 bases and J by 4 bases, with 18 bases between. The data belong to a study of PD-1 blockade in classical Hodgkin lymphoma. Brentuximab vedotin exposure varied, and every patient relapsed after autologous stem cell transplantation. Best responses included complete response and partial response; otherwise, the best response was progressive disease. Method: immunoSEQ multiplex PCR; TCRdb's copy keeps in-frame clones and lacks some. This repertoire shows fewer than 45,000 clones, approximately 80% found once; its top ten account for approximately 11%. Whole-study results and caveats: While CD8+ TCR diversity did not rise significantly by C4D1, CD4+ TCR diversity did.

Material: peripheral blood mononuclear cells (PBMCs), obtained at baseline. This chain links TRBV28 with TRBJ1-2; a weak D match, TRBD1 (5 bases). This sequence was found in a human donor with classical Hodgkin lymphoma. DNA of the CDR3: TGTGCCAGCAGTTTCCCATCTCAGGGAGAGGCCTATGGCTACACCTTC. It encodes CASSFPSQGEAYGYTF.